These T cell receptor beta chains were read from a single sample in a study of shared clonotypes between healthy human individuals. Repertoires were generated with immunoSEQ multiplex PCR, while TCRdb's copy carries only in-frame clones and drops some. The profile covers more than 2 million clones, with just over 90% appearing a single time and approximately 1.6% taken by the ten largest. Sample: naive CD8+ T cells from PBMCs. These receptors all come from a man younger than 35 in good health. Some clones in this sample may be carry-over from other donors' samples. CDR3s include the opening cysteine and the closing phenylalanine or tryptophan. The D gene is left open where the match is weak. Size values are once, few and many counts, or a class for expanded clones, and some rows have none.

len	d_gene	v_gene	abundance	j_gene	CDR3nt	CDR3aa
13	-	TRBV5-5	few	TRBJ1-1	TGTGCCAGCAGCTTGTCCCTTTCCACTGAAGCTTTCTTT	CASSLSLSTEAFF
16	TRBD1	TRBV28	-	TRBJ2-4	TGTGCCAGCAGTCACTCTTGGGACAGCCAAGGGGGCATTCAGTACTTC	CASSHSWDSQGGIQYF
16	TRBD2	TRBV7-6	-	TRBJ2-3	TGTGCCAGCAGCCTCCGGGCTAGCGGGCTCACAGATACGCAGTATTTT	CASSLRASGLTDTQYF
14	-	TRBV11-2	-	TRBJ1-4	TGTGCCAGCAGCTTCGCCGGGGTAGACGAAAAACTGTTTTTT	CASSFAGVDEKLFF
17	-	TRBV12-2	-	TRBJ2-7	TGTGCAAGTCGCTTAGCGCGGGGCGGAGTCGACTCCTACGAGCAGTACTTC	CASRLARGGVDSYEQYF
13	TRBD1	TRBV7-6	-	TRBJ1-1	TGTGCCAGCAGCTACGACAGGGGCACTGAAGCTTTCTTT	CASSYDRGTEAFF
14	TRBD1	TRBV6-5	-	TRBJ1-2	TGTGCCAGCAGTTACGGGACAGCCGTCTATGGCTACACCTTC	CASSYGTAVYGYTF
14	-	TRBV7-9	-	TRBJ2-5	TGTGCCAGCCGTGACGGACAAATTCAAGAGACCCAGTACTTC	CASRDGQIQETQYF
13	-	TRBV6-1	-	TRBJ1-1	TGTGCCAGCAAACGGGGGGGAGGCACTGAAGCTTTCTTT	CASKRGGGTEAFF
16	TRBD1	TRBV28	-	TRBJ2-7	TGTGCCAGCAGTTTAAACCACCAGGGGGCGCTCTACGAGCAGTACTTC	CASSLNHQGALYEQYF
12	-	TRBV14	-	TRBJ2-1	TGTGCCAGCAGCCGAGAAGGTAATGAGCAGTTCTTC	CASSREGNEQFF
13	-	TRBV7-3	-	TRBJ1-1	TGTGCCAGCAGCGCCTCCGACACCGACCAAGCTTTCTTT	CASSASDTDQAFF
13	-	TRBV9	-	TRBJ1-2	TGTGCCAGCAGCCCTACAGGTACGAGGAGCTACACCTTC	CASSPTGTRSYTF
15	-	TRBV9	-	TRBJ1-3	TGTGCCAGCAGCGTAGGATACAGGGCGGGAAACACCATATATTTT	CASSVGYRAGNTIYF
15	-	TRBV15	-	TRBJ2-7	TGTGCCACCAGCAGGCTCGGGACTCCCTCCTACGAGCAGTACTTC	CATSRLGTPSYEQYF
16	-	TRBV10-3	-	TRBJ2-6	TGTGCCATCAGTCAGGTATTAGACTCTGGGGCCAACGTCCTGACTTTC	CAISQVLDSGANVLTF
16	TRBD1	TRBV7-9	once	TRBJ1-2	TGTGCCAGCAGCGTTGCCGGGACAGGGGGCGGGTATGGCTACACCTTC	CASSVAGTGGGYGYTF
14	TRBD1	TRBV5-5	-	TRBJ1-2	TGTGCCAGCAGCTGGGACAGGGGTGACTATGGCTACACCTTC	CASSWDRGDYGYTF
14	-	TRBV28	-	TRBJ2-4	TGTGCCAGCACCATGCAGGGGACGGATTACATTCAGTACTTC	CASTMQGTDYIQYF
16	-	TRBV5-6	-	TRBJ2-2	TGTGCCAGCAGCCGTCGTAGGGGCGGGGACACCGGGGAGCTGTTTTTT	CASSRRRGGDTGELFF
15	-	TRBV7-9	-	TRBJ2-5	TGTGCCAGCAGCTTTATCGTGGCGGGGACCGAGACCCAGTACTTC	CASSFIVAGTETQYF
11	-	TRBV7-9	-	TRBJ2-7	TGTGCCAGCAACTCCGGCCTCGAGCAGTACTTC	CASNSGLEQYF
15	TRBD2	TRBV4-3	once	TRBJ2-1	TGCGCCAGCAGCCAAGATCGCGGGAGGATGGGTGAGCAGTTCTTC	CASSQDRGRMGEQFF
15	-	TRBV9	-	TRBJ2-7	TGTGCCAGCAGCGTAGGGTCAGGGACCCCCTACGAGCAGTACTTC	CASSVGSGTPYEQYF
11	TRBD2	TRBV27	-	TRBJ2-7	TGTGCCAGCAGGGGGGGGTACGAGCAGTACTTC	CASRGGYEQYF
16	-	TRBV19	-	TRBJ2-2	TGTGCCAGTAGTACCTGGTGGGGGCTGGACACCGGGGAGCTGTTTTTT	CASSTWWGLDTGELFF
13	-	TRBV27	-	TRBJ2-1	TGTGCCAGCAGTTTATATGCAGGGGTTGAGCAGTTCTTC	CASSLYAGVEQFF
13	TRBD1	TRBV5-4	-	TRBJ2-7	TGTGCCAGCAGCGACGACAGGGTCTACGAGCAGTACTTC	CASSDDRVYEQYF
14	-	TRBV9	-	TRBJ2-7	TGTGCCAGCAGCTTCCGAGACAACAGCTACGAGCAGTACTTC	CASSFRDNSYEQYF
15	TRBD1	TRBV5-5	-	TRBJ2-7	TGTGCCAGCAGCTTGGAAGGGGGCTATACCTACGAGCAGTACTTC	CASSLEGGYTYEQYF
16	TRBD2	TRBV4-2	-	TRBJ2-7	TGTGCCAGCAGCCAAGATCGGCTAGCGGGTCTCTACGAGCAGTACTTC	CASSQDRLAGLYEQYF
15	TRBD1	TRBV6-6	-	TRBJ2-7	TGTGCCAGCAGTCTAAGACAGGGGGCGAACTACGAGCAGTACTTC	CASSLRQGANYEQYF
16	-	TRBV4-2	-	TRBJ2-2	TGTGCCAGCAGCCAAGTGAAGGCAGGGAACACCGGGGAGCTGTTTTTT	CASSQVKAGNTGELFF
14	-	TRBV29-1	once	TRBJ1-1	TGCAGCGTTGGTCTCGGCGGCTCTTACACTGAAGCTTTCTTT	CSVGLGGSYTEAFF
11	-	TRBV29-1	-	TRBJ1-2	TGCAGCGCTCGGGACAACTATGGCTACACCTTC	CSARDNYGYTF
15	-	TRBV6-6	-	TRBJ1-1	TGTGCCAGCAGTTACGGCCCCCAGGGAGACACTGAAGCTTTCTTT	CASSYGPQGDTEAFF
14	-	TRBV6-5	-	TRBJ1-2	TGTGCCAGCAGTTACTCGGGATCCCAGGGGGGCTACACCTTC	CASSYSGSQGGYTF
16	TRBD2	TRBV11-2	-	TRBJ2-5	TGTGCCAGCAGCTCTGGACTAGCGGGAGCGGGCGAGACCCAGTACTTC	CASSSGLAGAGETQYF
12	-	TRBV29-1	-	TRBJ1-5	TGCAGCGTTGAAGATCGGGGTCAGCCCCAGCATTTT	CSVEDRGQPQHF
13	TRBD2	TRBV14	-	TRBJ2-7	TGTGCCAGCCGAGCGGGAGGGGAGTACGAGCAGTACTTC	CASRAGGEYEQYF
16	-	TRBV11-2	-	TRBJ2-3	TGTGCCAGCAGCTTATGGGGCGTTAGTAGCACAGATACGCAGTATTTT	CASSLWGVSSTDTQYF
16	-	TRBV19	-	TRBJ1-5	TGTGCCAGTAGTGGCCGGGACGAATATAGCAATCAGCCCCAGCATTTT	CASSGRDEYSNQPQHF
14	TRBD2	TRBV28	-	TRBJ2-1	TGTGCCAGCAGTTTTAAGACTAGCGGTAATGAGCAGTTCTTC	CASSFKTSGNEQFF
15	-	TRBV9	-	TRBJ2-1	TGTGCCAGCAGCATCACGCCGGCTAAATACAATGAGCAGTTCTTC	CASSITPAKYNEQFF
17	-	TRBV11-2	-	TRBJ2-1	TGTGCCAGCAGCTTAGATCTATCCGGGAGCTCCTACAATGAGCAGTTCTTC	CASSLDLSGSSYNEQFF
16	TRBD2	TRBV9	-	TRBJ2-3	TGTGCCAGCAGCGTAGATTCCGGGAGGGTGACAGATACGCAGTATTTT	CASSVDSGRVTDTQYF
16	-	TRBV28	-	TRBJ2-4	TGTGCCAGCGGCCTTGTCGGGTCCGACGCCAAAAACATTCAGTACTTC	CASGLVGSDAKNIQYF
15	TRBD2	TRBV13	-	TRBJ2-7	TGTGCCAGCAGCTTAATGGGACTAGCGGGCTACGGGCAGTACTTC	CASSLMGLAGYGQYF
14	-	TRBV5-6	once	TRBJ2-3	TGTGCCAGCAGCCAGACGGGAGTGGCAGATACGCAGTATTTT	CASSQTGVADTQYF
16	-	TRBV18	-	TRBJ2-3	TGTGCCAGCTCGTCTACTCCGGACAGCGGTACAGATACGCAGTATTTT	CASSSTPDSGTDTQYF
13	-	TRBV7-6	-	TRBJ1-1	TGTGCCAGCAGCTCGGACAGAAACACTGAAGCTTTCTTT	CASSSDRNTEAFF
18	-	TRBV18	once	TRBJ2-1	TGTGCCAGCTCATTGGGACTTATACGGGCCACCGGGGGCAATGAGCAGTTCTTC	CASSLGLIRATGGNEQFF
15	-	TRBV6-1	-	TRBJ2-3	TGTGCCAGCAGCCGCCCGGACCCGGGGGCAGATACGCAGTATTTT	CASSRPDPGADTQYF